Reported below is one T cell receptor beta chain. The antigen is undetermined. Donors likely had unrecorded immune exposures despite being nominally healthy when sampled. Germline CDR1 SGHVS, CDR2 FNYEAQ. This CDR3 comprises 14 residues. Trimming removed 0 bases at V and 5 bases at J, with 10 bases between. The sample originates from a study of cytomegalovirus exposure and HLA in healthy donors. General study results and limits: About 87% or about 30% of the time was how often most TCR beta V segments were productive, according to an earlier analysis. Presence/absence analyses treated sequencing depth as roughly uniform across donors.

The PCR ran on 60 Vbeta and 13 Jbeta primers. Assay used: immunoSEQ multiplex PCR; TCRdb lists only in-frame clones, some missing. The sample holds more than 100,000 clones, approximately 75% seen once. This clonotype was sampled from a male donor in good health and CMV-seronegative. Sample: PBMCs. This chain joins TRBV7-6 and TRBJ1-1; D gene ambiguous. Written as DNA, the CDR3 is TGTGCCAGCAGCTTAGCAAGCGAATGGACTGAAGCTTTCTTT. Translation: CASSLASEWTEAFF.